The present T cell receptor beta chain was sequenced within a study of T cell responses to AZD1222 COVID-19 vaccine. Study context: Some second doses came at about 4 weeks and others at about 12 weeks; these were pooled.

Data came from immunoSEQ multiplex PCR; TCRdb stores just in-frame clones and leaves some out. The sample consists of 150,000 or so clones, over 75% of them appearing once. Trimming shortened V by 6 bases and J by 0 bases, and 19 bases separated the two germline ends. Germline CDR1 SGHRS, CDR2 YFSETQ. The CDR3 consists of 16 residues. The V call is TRBV5-1, the J call TRBJ2-7, with TRBD2 as a possible D gene (6 bases). The TCR originated in an adult in good health. Sequencing was performed on peripheral blood, taken on day 0 of AZD1222 vaccination. The CDR3 spells CASTPRAGTGSYEQYF. The CDR3 DNA reads TGCGCCAGCACCCCGAGGGCGGGAACGGGCTCCTACGAGCAGTACTTC.